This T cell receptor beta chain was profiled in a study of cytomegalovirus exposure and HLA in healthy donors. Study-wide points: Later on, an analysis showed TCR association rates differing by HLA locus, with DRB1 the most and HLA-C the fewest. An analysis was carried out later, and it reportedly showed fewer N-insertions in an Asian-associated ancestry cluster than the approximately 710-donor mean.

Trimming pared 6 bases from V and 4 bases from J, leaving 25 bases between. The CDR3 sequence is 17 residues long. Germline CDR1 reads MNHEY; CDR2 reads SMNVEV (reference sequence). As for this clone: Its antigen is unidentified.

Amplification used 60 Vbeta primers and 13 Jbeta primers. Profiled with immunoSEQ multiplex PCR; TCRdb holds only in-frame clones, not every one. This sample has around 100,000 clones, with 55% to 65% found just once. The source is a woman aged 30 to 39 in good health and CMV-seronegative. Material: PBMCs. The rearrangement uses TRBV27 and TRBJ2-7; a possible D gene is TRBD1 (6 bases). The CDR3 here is CASSRTTQGIASYEQYF. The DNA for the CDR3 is TGTGCCAGCAGCCGTACTACACAGGGTATAGCTTCTTACGAGCAGTACTTC.